Below, 18 T cell receptor beta chains from the same sample are listed, as sequenced in a study of blood T cell repertoires in COVID-19. Sequenced by immunoSEQ multiplex PCR; TCRdb stores in-frame clones only, minus some. Altogether over 250,000 clones are present, about 87% being singletons, with the ten largest covering under 3.5%. The sequenced sample consisted of PBMCs or T cells enriched from blood (not recorded which). These receptors all come from a woman between 45 and 60 years old who had recovered from COVID-19.

This sequence joins TRBV7-9 and TRBJ1-1, with D possibly matching TRBD1 (5 bases). Between the trimmed V and J ends, which lost 5 bases and 7 bases, there was a span of 11 bases. The CDR3 covers 12 residues. Germline loops: CDR1 SEHNR, CDR2 FQNEAQ (reference sequence). In DNA form, the CDR3 reads TGTGCCAGCAGCACACAGGTATTTGAAGCTTTCTTT. This gives the protein CASSTQVFEAFF.

The chain uses TRBV6-5 and TRBJ1-6; 9 bases match TRBD1. Per the germline V gene, CDR1 is MNHEY and CDR2 is SVGAGI. This CDR3 has 14 amino acids. The CDR3 is CTIGDRELHSPLHF. The DNA for the CDR3 is TGTACCATCGGGGACAGGGAACTCCATTCACCCCTCCACTTT.

The J gene is TRBJ2-5, the V gene TRBV19; D is possibly TRBD1 (6 bases). The CDR3 is made up of 14 amino acids. V dropped 8 bases and J dropped 4 bases, with 17 bases sitting between them. Per the germline V gene, CDR1 is LNHDA and CDR2 is SQIVND (reference sequence). CDR3 in DNA: TGTGCCAGTGCACCGAACCGAGGGGGAGAGACCCAGTACTTC. Amino acid sequence: CASAPNRGGETQYF.

The chain has TRBV7-8 and TRBJ2-4; TRBD2 agrees at 7 bases. V lost 5 bases to trimming and J lost 6 bases; unmatched junction nucleotides: 7. CDR1 SGHVS and CDR2 FQNEAQ come from the germline V gene. This CDR3 comprises 14 residues. The CDR3 region has the DNA TGTGCCAGCAGCCCGATGCAGCGGGGAAACATTCAGTACTTC. Translation: CASSPMQRGNIQYF. The full variable domain, its missing parts supplied by reference TRBV7-8 and TRBJ2-4, is GAGVSQSPRYKVAKRGQDVALRCDPISGHVSLFWYQQALGQGPEFLTYFQNEAQLDKSGLPSDRFFAERPEGSVSTLKIQRTQQEDSAVYLCASSPMQRGNIQYFGAGTRLSVL.

The J gene is TRBJ1-3, the V gene TRBV7-8; D ambiguous. Trimming took 5 bases from V and 0 from J, leaving 14 bases between them. This CDR3 comprises 16 residues. Germline assignment: CDR1 SGHVS and CDR2 FQNEAQ. CDR3 in amino acids: CASSPLVRGSGNTIYF. The CDR3, as DNA: TGTGCCAGCAGCCCCCTCGTCCGGGGCTCTGGAAACACCATATATTTT. The full variable domain, with the rest looked up from reference TRBV7-8 and TRBJ1-3, is GAGVSQSPRYKVAKRGQDVALRCDPISGHVSLFWYQQALGQGPEFLTYFQNEAQLDKSGLPSDRFFAERPEGSVSTLKIQRTQQEDSAVYLCASSPLVRGSGNTIYFGEGSWLTVV.

This clone was counted once. The chain couples TRBV6-5 to TRBJ1-6, with D perhaps matching TRBD1 (5 bases). CDR3 size: 15 residues. Germline V lookup: CDR1 MNHEY, CDR2 SVGAGI. Trimming took 1 base from V and 9 from J, leaving 13 bases between them. Here the CDR3 reads CASSYLARVFSPLHF. CDR3 DNA: TGTGCCAGCAGTTACTTGGCCAGGGTTTTTTCACCCCTCCACTTT.

In the case of this clone: In the same sample, other DNA sequences code for this CDR3. DNA of the CDR3: TGTGCCAGCTCACCCCCCCCAGGGGGCACTGAAGCTTTCTTT. It codes for CASSPPPGGTEAFF. The rearrangement links TRBV18 to TRBJ1-1, with 7 nucleotides matching TRBD1. The germline CDR1 and CDR2 sequences are KGHSH and LQKENI. This CDR3 spans 14 amino acids. After removal of 3 bases from V and 4 bases from J, the junction contained 5 bases not matched to a gene.

The chain has TRBV6-5 and TRBJ1-1; D is perhaps TRBD1 (6 bases). The CDR3 totals 13 residues. From germline, CDR1 is MNHEY and CDR2 SVGAGI. V lost 6 bases, J lost 7 bases, and 15 bases lay in between. CDR3 loop: CASRAVIQGEAFF. The CDR3 bases are TGTGCCAGCAGAGCGGTAATACAGGGTGAAGCTTTCTTT.

V and J are TRBV6-2 or TRBV6-3 and TRBJ1-2; TRBD1 matches 7 bases. This CDR3 has 13 amino acids. After removal of 5 bases from V and 6 bases from J, the junction contained 6 bases not matched to a gene. Germline values: CDR1 MNHEY, CDR2 SVGEGT. The CDR3 DNA reads TGTGCCAGCAGTGTACGACAGGGCGATGGCTACACCTTC. Protein product: CASSVRQGDGYTF.

The V and J genes are TRBV5-4 and TRBJ2-1; 8 positions match TRBD2. The length of the CDR3 is 16 residues. Unmatched junction bases numbered 9, after V lost 5 bases and J lost 2 bases. Germline V lookup: CDR1 SGHNT, CDR2 YYREEE (reference sequence). CDR3 in amino acids: CASRREVAGTYNEQFF. CDR3 in DNA: TGTGCCAGCAGGAGGGAGGTAGCGGGAACCTACAATGAGCAGTTCTTC.

The J gene is TRBJ2-5, the V gene TRBV7-2, with 8 bases identical to TRBD2. Losses at the gene ends were 5 bases for V and 8 bases for J; bases not matched to a gene: 13. Per germline, CDR1 SGHTA and CDR2 FQGNSA. The CDR3 loop spans 15 amino acids. CDR3 in DNA: TGTGCCAGCAGCGACGATGGTAGAGCGGGGGCTACCCAGTACTTC. Protein product: CASSDDGRAGATQYF.

The J gene is TRBJ1-4, the V gene TRBV6-5; a weak D match, TRBD1 (6 bases). Between the trimmed V and J ends, which lost 0 bases and 7 bases, there was a span of 15 bases. CDR1 and CDR2 (germline): MNHEY, SVGAGI. The CDR3 is 16 residues long. The CDR3 sequence is CASSYSAGARFEKLFF. The CDR3, as DNA: TGTGCCAGCAGTTACTCGGCGGGGGCCCGCTTTGAAAAACTGTTTTTT.

This chain joins TRBV4-3 and TRBJ2-3, with TRBD2 matching 11 bases. V lost 1 base and J lost 0; bases outside the gene matches: 6. The length of the CDR3 is 18 residues. The germline CDR1 and CDR2 sequences are LGHNA and YSLEER. CDR3 nucleotides: TGCGCCAGCAGCCAAGGTAGCGGGAGGGCCACGAGCACAGATACGCAGTATTTT. Protein product: CASSQGSGRATSTDTQYF.

This clone has a single count. This chain joins TRBV29-1 and TRBJ2-3; D possibly corresponds to TRBD1 (5 bases). The CDR3 is 12 amino acids. CDR1 is SQVTM and CDR2 is ANQGSEA in the germline V gene. V gave up 6 bases and J gave up 0 bases, with 7 bases separating them. CDR3 bases: TGCAGCGTCGCAGGGAGCACAGATACGCAGTATTTT. Its translation: CSVAGSTDTQYF.

This clone was seen just once. The V and J genes are TRBV9 and TRBJ1-2; the match to TRBD1 covers 9 bases. The germline V gene encodes CDR1 SGDLS and CDR2 YYNGEE. The ends lost 4 bases at V and 2 bases at J; junction bases unmatched: 6. The CDR3 has 15 residues. The CDR3 nucleotides read TGTGCCAGCAGCCCCCGGGACAGGGTGAACTATGGCTACACCTTC. The encoded protein is CASSPRDRVNYGYTF.

This chain joins TRBV28 and TRBJ2-1; TRBD2 matches at 7 bases. The CDR3 totals 18 residues. J was trimmed by 5 bases and V by 3 bases; bases with no gene match: 16. CDR1 and CDR2 from the germline V gene are MDHEN and SYDVKM. The CDR3 sequence is CASSFTSLEGGPNNEQFF. The CDR3 DNA is TGTGCCAGCAGTTTTACGTCTTTGGAGGGAGGGCCGAACAATGAGCAGTTCTTC.

The V call is TRBV12-5, the J call TRBJ2-1; 10 nucleotides agree with TRBD1. V lost 4 bases to trimming and J lost 5 bases; unmatched junction nucleotides: 5. There are 15 residues in the CDR3. Germline-derived CDR1 and CDR2 are LGHNT and FRNRAP. The chain's CDR3 is CASGSGQGFNNEQFF. CDR3 in DNA: TGTGCTAGTGGTTCGGGACAGGGGTTTAACAATGAGCAGTTCTTC.

The chain recombines TRBV11-2 with TRBJ2-3; weak D call: TRBD2 (6 bases). This CDR3 has 19 amino acids. CDR1 SGHAT and CDR2 FQNNGV come from the germline V gene. V was pared by 3 bases and J by 5 bases, with 27 bases between. The CDR3 nucleotides are TGTGCCAGCAGCTTCGGGGGAGGAGATATTCTTTCGGGGAAAGATACGCAGTATTTT. Translated, it gives CASSFGGGDILSGKDTQYF.